One sample yielded the 31 T cell receptor beta chains listed below, sequenced in a study of blood T cell repertoires in COVID-19. TCRdb's table, derived via immunoSEQ multiplex PCR, lists solely in-frame clones and lacks some. The sample shows 100,000 to 150,000 clones, around 63% of them seen only once. Sequenced input: peripheral blood. These receptors were taken from a woman aged 65 to 85 with acute or convalescent COVID-19.

This clone appeared once. The chain is built from TRBV2 and TRBJ2-5; D is possibly TRBD2 (5 bases). Germline CDR1 is SNHLY and CDR2 is FYNNEI. The V end lost 2 bases, the J end lost 5 bases, and 12 bases lay between the germline ends. The CDR3 sequence is 14 residues long. The DNA of the CDR3 is TGTGCCAGCAGTGAACTCCTGAGGAGGGAGACCCAGTACTTC. Translated: CASSELLRRETQYF.

The chain employs TRBV24-1 and TRBJ2-1; TRBD2 might be the D (5 bases). With 9 bases removed from V and 6 bases from J, the gap between germline ends came to 11 bases. The CDR3 has 12 amino acids. The V gene's germline CDR1 is KGHDR and CDR2 SFDVKD. The CDR3 is CATGEGPNEQFF. The CDR3 DNA reads TGTGCCACCGGAGAGGGCCCCAATGAGCAGTTCTTC.

The chain carries TRBV6-5 and TRBJ2-7; 13 bases are shared with TRBD2. The length of the CDR3 is 16 residues. V was clipped by 0 bases and J by 6 bases; unmatched bases: 5. Germline V gene sequence: CDR1 MNHEY, CDR2 SVGAGI. CDR3 region: CASSYSVLAGGLEQYF. For the CDR3, the DNA is TGTGCCAGCAGTTACTCGGTACTAGCGGGAGGGCTCGAGCAGTACTTC.

This chain uses TRBV2 with TRBJ1-1; 7 bases align to TRBD1. The CDR3 loop spans 14 amino acids. Losses at the gene ends were 6 bases for V and 0 bases for J; bases not matched to a gene: 4. Germline values: CDR1 SNHLY, CDR2 FYNNEI. Written as DNA, the CDR3 is TGTGCCAGCAGAACAGGGGCGATGAACACTGAAGCTTTCTTT. Amino acids: CASRTGAMNTEAFF.

The chain employs TRBV9 and TRBJ2-3; 7 positions agree with TRBD2. The V segment lost 2 bases and the J segment 6 bases; nucleotides outside the gene matches: 12. The CDR3 extends over 16 amino acids. Per germline, CDR1 SGDLS and CDR2 YYNGEE. The CDR3 sequence: CASSVVSGTTGDTQYF. The CDR3 DNA follows: TGTGCCAGCAGCGTCGTTTCCGGGACTACCGGGGATACGCAGTATTTT.

The rearrangement uses TRBV4-3 and TRBJ1-4; D is ambiguous. V lost 0 bases, J lost 5 bases, and 16 bases lay in between. The CDR3 length is 17 residues. CDR1 and CDR2 from the germline V gene are LGHNA and YSLEER. CDR3 nucleotide sequence: TGCGCCAGCAGCCAAGATACAGCGGCGGTGATCAATGAAAAACTGTTTTTT. Protein sequence: CASSQDTAAVINEKLFF.

The rearrangement joins TRBV18 to TRBJ2-5; 7 bases match TRBD1. CDR3 length: 17 amino acids. The germline V gene encodes CDR1 KGHSH and CDR2 LQKENI. Trimming took 0 bases from V and 5 from J; bases not matched to a gene: 12. This chain's CDR3 is CASSPPTGLSSGETQYF. Here the CDR3 DNA reads TGTGCCAGCTCACCACCGACAGGGCTGAGTTCGGGGGAGACCCAGTACTTC.

The chain couples TRBV25-1 to TRBJ2-2; 10 bases align to TRBD2. Looked up from germline, CDR1 is MGHDK and CDR2 is SYGVNS. J was trimmed by 1 base and V by 4 bases; bases with no gene match: 3. The CDR3 extends over 16 amino acids. The CDR3 here is CASSGASGRNTGELFF. Here the CDR3 DNA reads TGTGCCAGCAGTGGAGCTAGCGGGAGGAACACCGGGGAGCTGTTTTTT.

The rearrangement uses TRBV5-5 and TRBJ1-6, with D uncertain. Germline CDR1 is SGHKS and CDR2 is YYEKEE (reference sequence). Deletions cut 2 bases from V and 8 bases from J, with 17 bases between. The CDR3 length is 16 residues. The CDR3 nucleotides are TGTGCCAGCAGCTTACGACCCGGAGACCCATATTCACCCCTCCACTTT. This codes for CASSLRPGDPYSPLHF.

The V gene is TRBV4-3, the J gene TRBJ1-1, with D uncertain. The CDR3 covers 13 residues. CDR1 is LGHNA and CDR2 is YSLEER in the germline V gene. The V and J ends lost 2 bases and 5 bases respectively, with 9 bases between them. Here the CDR3 reads CASSQKRQTEAFF. The CDR3 DNA sequence: TGCGCCAGCAGCCAAAAGCGGCAAACTGAAGCTTTCTTT.

The CDR3 loop is CASSSTTTTNEKLFF. CDR3 DNA sequence: TGTGCCAGCAGCTCCACGACAACGACTAATGAAAAACTGTTTTTT. This sequence joins TRBV9 and TRBJ1-4; D is ambiguous. Germline CDR1 is SGDLS and CDR2 is YYNGEE. V was clipped by 4 bases and J by 2 bases, with 12 bases between them. The CDR3 length is 15 residues.

V usage is TRBV29-1 and J usage is TRBJ2-4; 8 nucleotides line up with TRBD1. The CDR3 is made up of 15 amino acids. With 1 base clipped from V and 5 bases from J, the junction kept 7 bases outside the gene matches. Germline V gene sequence: CDR1 SQVTM, CDR2 ANQGSEA. The CDR3 region has the DNA TGCAGCGTTGAAGCCGATGGGACAGGTCAAAACATTCAGTACTTC. Translating it yields CSVEADGTGQNIQYF.

The J gene is TRBJ1-2, the V gene TRBV13; the D is unclear. The CDR3 consists of 12 residues. Germline CDR1 reads PRHDT; CDR2 reads FYEKMQ (reference sequence). V lost 5 bases to trimming and J lost 8 bases, with 12 bases between them. This CDR3 reads CASSPGQSGYTF. As DNA, the CDR3 is TGTGCCAGCAGCCCGGGTCAAAGCGGCTACACCTTC.

This clone was seen a handful of times. The CDR3: CASSPGTNEAFF. CDR3 coding DNA: TGTGCCAGCAGCCCCGGGACAAATGAAGCTTTCTTT. The V and J genes are TRBV6-5 and TRBJ1-1; perhaps TRBD1 as D (6 bases). V lost 6 bases, J lost 7 bases, and 12 bases lay in between. This CDR3 is built from 12 residues. Germline assignment: CDR1 MNHEY and CDR2 SVGAGI.

V usage is TRBV15 and J usage is TRBJ1-3, with 7 bases fitting TRBD1. CDR3 length: 15 amino acids. After removal of 0 bases from V and 4 bases from J, the junction contained 3 bases not matched to a gene. Germline values: CDR1 LNHNV, CDR2 YYDKDF (reference sequence). Here the CDR3 reads CATSRDQTGGNTIYF. In DNA form, the CDR3 reads TGTGCCACCAGCAGAGATCAGACAGGGGGAAACACCATATATTTT.

The sample holds a few counts of this clone. V is TRBV10-3 and J is TRBJ1-2; TRBD1 matches at 9 bases. The CDR3 covers 13 residues. J lost 7 bases, V lost 2 bases, and 2 bases had no gene match. The germline V gene has CDR1 ENHRY and CDR2 SYGVKD. The CDR3 bases are TGTGCCATCAGTGAGACAGGGGGCAGTGGCTACACCTTC. Its translation is CAISETGGSGYTF.

The J gene is TRBJ2-4, the V gene TRBV3-1 (or the pseudogene TRBV3-2); tentatively, D is TRBD2 (7 bases). This CDR3 contains 17 residues. V was cut by 1 base and J by 9 bases, with 22 bases left in between. CDR1 is LGHDT and CDR2 is YNNKEL in the germline V gene (reference sequence). CDR3 amino acids: CASSQALGGGDGGIQYF. The CDR3 coding sequence is TGTGCCAGCAGCCAAGCACTGGGGGGGGGCGATGGTGGCATTCAGTACTTC.

This clone was seen just once. The chain couples TRBV5-1 to TRBJ2-5, with D possibly matching TRBD2 (6 bases). The CDR3 is 17 amino acids. Germline CDR1 SGHRS, CDR2 YFSETQ. The V and J ends lost 1 base and 5 bases respectively, with 21 bases between them. Here the CDR3 reads CASSLRALATGVETQYF. The DNA of the CDR3 is TGCGCCAGCAGCTTGAGGGCTTTGGCGACGGGGGTCGAGACCCAGTACTTC. Complete variable domain (other parts from reference TRBV5-1 and TRBJ2-5): KAGVTQTPRYLIKTRGQQVTLSCSPISGHRSVSWYQQTPGQGLQFLFEYFSETQRNKGNFPGRFSGRQFSNSRSEMNVSTLELGDSALYLCASSLRALATGVETQYFGPGTRLLVL.

This sequence joins TRBV18 and TRBJ2-6, with a weak D call TRBD1 (6 bases). This CDR3 spans 17 amino acids. The germline V and J ends were trimmed by 3 bases and 2 bases, with 14 bases remaining between them. Germline CDR1 is KGHSH and CDR2 is LQKENI. DNA of the CDR3: TGTGCCAGCTCACCTGGCCAGGGGAATACTGGGGCCAACGTCCTGACTTTC. Translated: CASSPGQGNTGANVLTF.

V and J are TRBV19 and TRBJ2-2; 9 bases agree with TRBD2. The V segment lost 5 bases and the J segment 6 bases; nucleotides outside the gene matches: 13. The CDR3 is 17 residues long. Germline CDR1 is LNHDA and CDR2 is SQIVND (reference sequence). The CDR3 region is CASSQNWGSGSSGELFF. The CDR3 bases are TGTGCCAGTAGTCAGAATTGGGGTAGCGGGAGTTCCGGGGAGCTGTTTTTT.

The chain employs TRBV24-1 and TRBJ1-5; a weak D match, TRBD1 (5 bases). Looked up from germline, CDR1 is KGHDR and CDR2 is SFDVKD. V lost 5 bases to trimming and J lost 2 bases, with 9 bases between them. This CDR3 comprises 14 residues. The DNA for the CDR3 is TGTGCCACCAGTGGGGGAGGGGGCAATCAGCCCCAGCATTTT. Amino acids: CATSGGGGNQPQHF.

This clone was recorded at least ten times. The chain carries TRBV6-1 and TRBJ2-1; 10 nucleotides line up with TRBD2. The trim removed 1 base at V and 4 bases at J, leaving 4 bases unmatched. Germline loops: CDR1 MNHNS, CDR2 SASEGT. CDR3 length equals 16 residues. This CDR3 is CASSEDWTSGYNEQFF. The CDR3 DNA reads TGTGCCAGCAGTGAAGATTGGACTAGCGGATACAATGAGCAGTTCTTC.

This chain connects TRBV30 to TRBJ2-7; TRBD2 agrees at 7 bases. The V gene end was trimmed by 0 bases and the J gene end by 2 bases; junction bases not matched to a gene: 4. CDR3 length: 14 residues. Germline assignment: CDR1 GTSNPN and CDR2 SVGIG (reference sequence). CDR3 sequence: CAWSVLGLAYEQYF. The CDR3 DNA reads TGTGCCTGGAGTGTACTCGGACTAGCCTACGAGCAGTACTTC.

This chain connects TRBV5-4 to TRBJ1-2, with D perhaps matching TRBD1 (5 bases). The CDR3 sequence is 14 residues long. Germline lookup yields CDR1 SGHNT and CDR2 YYREEE (reference sequence). Trimming cost V 0 bases and J 0 bases, with 6 bases left between them. The DNA of the CDR3 is TGTGCCAGCAGCTTGGGACAGCCTAACTATGGCTACACCTTC. It encodes CASSLGQPNYGYTF.

The table lists this clone with a few counts. The gene calls are TRBV5-6 and TRBJ2-7; 11 bases agree with TRBD2. There are 16 residues in the CDR3. The V and J ends lost 4 bases and 3 bases, in that order; junction bases with no gene match: 9. The V gene's germline CDR1 is SGHDT and CDR2 YYEEEE. The CDR3 nucleotides read TGTGCCAGCAGCCCCTGGGCACTAGCGGGAGTCTACGAGCAGTACTTC. Its protein is CASSPWALAGVYEQYF.

The rearrangement uses TRBV6-2 or TRBV6-3 and TRBJ1-2; maybe TRBD1 (5 bases). This CDR3 contains 14 residues. The V end lost 4 bases, the J end lost 8 bases, and 17 bases lay between the germline ends. Germline V gene lookup returns CDR1 MNHEY and CDR2 SVGEGT. CDR3: CASSFDPKSGGYTF. The CDR3 DNA reads as TGTGCCAGCAGTTTCGATCCAAAATCAGGGGGCTACACCTTC.

The J gene is TRBJ1-2, the V gene TRBV9, with D hard to call. Trimming shortened V by 5 bases and J by 1 base, and 6 bases separated the two germline ends. Germline loops: CDR1 SGDLS, CDR2 YYNGEE. CDR3 length: 12 amino acids. In DNA, the CDR3 is TGTGCCAGCAGGGCGGGTAACTATGGCTACACCTTC. Protein sequence: CASRAGNYGYTF.

This clone has just one count. The genes are TRBV5-8 and TRBJ2-1; a possible D gene is TRBD2 (6 bases). The ends were cut back, 2 bases at V and 3 bases at J, with 9 bases in the middle. Per the germline V gene, CDR1 is SGHTS and CDR2 is YDEGEE. This CDR3 region has 14 residues. Written as DNA, the CDR3 is TGTGCCAGCAGCTTAGGAGGGGTCTACAATGAGCAGTTCTTC. This codes for CASSLGGVYNEQFF.

This sequence joins TRBV6-5 and TRBJ1-5, with 9 bases that match TRBD1. The germline CDR1 and CDR2 sequences are MNHEY and SVGAGI. This CDR3 is built from 15 residues. V trimming: 4 bases; J trimming: 2 bases; junction bases outside the gene matches: 3. Here the CDR3 DNA reads TGTGCCAGCAGTTCACAGGGGGCTGGCAATCAGCCCCAGCATTTT. Translation: CASSSQGAGNQPQHF.

This clone was observed a handful of times. The chain links TRBV5-5 to TRBJ2-1, with D possibly being TRBD2 (6 bases). Between the trimmed V and J ends, which lost 2 bases and 1 base, there was a span of 10 bases. The CDR3 has 15 amino acids. CDR1 SGHKS and CDR2 YYEKEE come from the germline V gene (reference sequence). The CDR3 here is CASSLLAGSYNEQFF. CDR3 sequence (DNA): TGTGCCAGCAGCTTACTGGCGGGGTCCTACAATGAGCAGTTCTTC.

V is TRBV10-3 and J is TRBJ2-2; 9 bases match TRBD1. Trimming cost V 0 bases and J 1 base; bases outside gene matches: 3. Germline lookup yields CDR1 ENHRY and CDR2 SYGVKD. The CDR3 is 17 residues long. CDR3 sequence reads: CAISESWGQGNTGELFF. The CDR3 DNA sequence: TGTGCCATCAGTGAGTCGTGGGGACAGGGGAACACCGGGGAGCTGTTTTTT.